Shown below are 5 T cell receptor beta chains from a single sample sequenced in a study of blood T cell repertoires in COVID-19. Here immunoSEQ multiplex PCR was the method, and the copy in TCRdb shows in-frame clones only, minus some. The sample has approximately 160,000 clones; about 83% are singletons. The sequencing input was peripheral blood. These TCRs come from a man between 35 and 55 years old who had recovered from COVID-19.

This CDR3 reads CASSRTSRTDTQYF. For the CDR3, the DNA is TGTGCCAGCAGTCGGACTTCGCGCACAGATACGCAGTATTTT. V and J are TRBV28 and TRBJ2-3, with D possibly matching TRBD2 (5 bases). Germline values: CDR1 MDHEN, CDR2 SYDVKM. Trimming pared 5 bases from V and 1 base from J, leaving 10 bases between. The CDR3 consists of 14 residues.

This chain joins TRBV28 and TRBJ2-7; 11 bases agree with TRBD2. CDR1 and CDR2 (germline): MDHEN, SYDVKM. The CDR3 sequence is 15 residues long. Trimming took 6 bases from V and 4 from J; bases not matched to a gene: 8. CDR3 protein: CASSEPLAGGYEQYF. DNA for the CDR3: TGTGCCAGCAGCGAACCCCTAGCGGGAGGTTACGAGCAGTACTTC.

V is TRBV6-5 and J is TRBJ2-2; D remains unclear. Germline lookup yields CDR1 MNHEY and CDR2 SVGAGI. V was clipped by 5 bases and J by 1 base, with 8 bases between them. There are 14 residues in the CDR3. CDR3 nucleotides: TGTGCCAGCAGTCTACTCCGGAACACCGGGGAGCTGTTTTTT. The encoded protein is CASSLLRNTGELFF.

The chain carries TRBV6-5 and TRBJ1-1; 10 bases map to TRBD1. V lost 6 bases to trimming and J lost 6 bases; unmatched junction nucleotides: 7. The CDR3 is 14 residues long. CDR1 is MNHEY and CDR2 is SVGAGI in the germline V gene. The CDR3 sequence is CASSDRGLQPEAFF. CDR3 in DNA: TGTGCCAGCAGCGACAGGGGGCTTCAACCTGAAGCTTTCTTT.

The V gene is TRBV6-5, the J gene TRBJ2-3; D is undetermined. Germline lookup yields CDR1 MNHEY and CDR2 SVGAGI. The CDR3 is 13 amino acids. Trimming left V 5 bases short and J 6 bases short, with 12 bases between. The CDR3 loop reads CASSREPVDTQYF. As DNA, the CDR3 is TGTGCCAGCAGTCGTGAACCGGTGGATACGCAGTATTTT.